This TCR beta chain was observed in a study of blood T cell repertoires in COVID-19 (dated by TCRdb to 2020 to 2022). In terms of the full investigation: The collaborator samples originated in the United States, Italy and Spain and spanned the acute and convalescent phases of COVID-19. Where available, HLA class I and class II types were taken from metadata supplied by the sample provider and were not determined by assay-based typing. The samples were drawn from two sources: the first 160 participants of the ongoing ImmuneRACE study, and 1,254 subjects contributed by 6 global collaborators. The material from the prospective study consisted of cDNA or gDNA derived from T cells, B-cell-depleted T cells, or PBMCs. Nearly every sample came with metadata listing a de-identified subject ID, COVID-19 status, age in years and sex. The repertoires were made available in a free public database intended to serve as a resource for research on the immune response to SARS-CoV-2. Deeply sampled blood TCRbeta repertoires from subjects exposed to, actively infected with, or recovered from COVID-19 were included in the dataset.

The germline V gene provides CDR1 MNHEY and CDR2 SVGAGI. V and J are truncated by 6 bases and 0 bases respectively, leaving an intervening sequence of 6 bases. From its cysteine to its phenylalanine, the CDR3 spans 14 amino acids. Only the CDR3 region is kept as DNA, spanning 42 bases read in frame from base 1. This clone turned up a few times. Its cognate antigen has yet to be identified. No qualities accompany the bases; no much larger clone lies one base away. The immunoSEQ Assay, a bias-controlled multiplex PCR, was used to amplify TCRbeta CDR3 regions from genomic DNA. Per the authors' processing: The number of nucleated cells in each sample was estimated from the amplification of reference gene primers within the assay. To quantify the absolute abundance of each unique TCRbeta CDR3 rearrangement, sequence reads were collapsed and filtered. Productive Simpson clonality was computed per sample as the square root of Simpson's diversity index over productive rearrangements. TCRdb re-hosts the immuneACCESS table, in-frame sequences only. Its copies lack some clones; in the studies checked, an unresolved V gene accounts for under half of them, and the cause for the rest is not known. Clonal size and the V and J genes are those of that table, whereas D and trimming came from the DNA. The sample table contains 100,000 to 150,000 clones; only one count was recorded for roughly 84% of them. The top ten constitute about 1.3% of the sample.

Paper-wide results and their limitations: The amount of clinical and demographic metadata varied by source and participant and was provided uncurated.

The collaborating institutions used their own protocols to collect whole blood in K2EDTA tubes. For TCRbeta analysis, collaborators shipped samples in one of three forms: frozen whole blood, isolated PBMCs, or DNA extracted from either of those sample types. The source of this sequence is a man aged 55-75 years with acute or convalescent COVID-19. The V gene is TRBV6-5 and the J gene is TRBJ2-6; TRBD2 is possibly the D segment (6 matching bases). Sequenced material: peripheral blood. The DNA reads TGTGCCAGCAGGCGGGACTCTGGGGCCAACGTCCTGACTTTC. It translates to CASRRDSGANVLTF.